The text below deals with one T cell receptor beta chain. Its matching antigen is unknown. The conserved final phenylalanine or tryptophan is absent from the CDR3, which likely points to a read error. The sample belongs to a study of blood T cells in healthy people across ages. Next came a second PCR, run for roughly 6 to 11 cycles, which used a sample-barcoded 5' primer along with a J-beta primer mix. TCRdb called the 5' RACE reads again in MiXCR, with one record for every CDR3 protein. The sample lists some 1 million distinct CDR3 sequences, less than 50% occurring once. Notes on the study in general: Long-lived donors exceeded aged donors in naive CD4+ cells and diversity. Roughly linear declines in TCR beta diversity per million T cells occurred with age.

Germline V gene sequence: CDR1 SEHNR, CDR2 FQNEAQ (reference sequence). This CDR3 spans 15 amino acids. J was trimmed by 7 bases and V by 5 bases; bases with no gene match: 10. Caucasian, healthy and from Russia, the donors were aged between 6 and 90. Per sample, a minimum of 6.5 million PBMCs were isolated. V gene TRBV7-9 combines with J gene TRBJ2-1; 8 bases line up with TRBD1. Sequencing was carried out using blood. This clonotype originated in a woman in her sixties in good health. CDR3 amino acids: CASSQGTGQWNEQFL. CDR3 DNA sequence: TGTGCCAGCAGCCAAGGGACAGGTCAATGGAATGAGCAGTTCCTC.